Listed below are T cell receptor beta chains from one sample, sequenced in a study of Graves' ophthalmopathy and Graves' hyperthyroidism. Each CDR3 protein gets one entry after TCRdb re-called the multiplex PCR reads with MiXCR. This sample has just over 600,000 distinct CDR3 sequences; approximately 22% occur once, and the top ten carry around 6.9%. Sequencing was performed on peripheral blood. The source is a woman younger than 35 with stable Graves' hyperthyroidism. Some clones in this sample may be carry-over from other donors' samples. Each CDR3 is given without its conserved first and last residue.

13 | TRBV9 | ASSVRAGGLETQY
10 | TRBV20-1 | SARHPDTEAF
12 | TRBV12-3/TRBV12-4 | ASSFNMPGNTIY
11 | TRBV10-3 | AISGVGGETQY
10 | TRBV6-5 | ASWEGPVGYT
17 | TRBV6-2/TRBV6-3 | ASRGGQGPNRYSNQPQH
10 | TRBV6-1 | ASRGTVYEQY
10 | TRBV29-1 | SVQVLTDEQY
13 | TRBV7-2 | ASSLARIINYGYT
12 | TRBV19 | ASSIGGPRETQY
10 | TRBV29-1 | SVGEGTGEQY
12 | TRBV28 | AIRDRVMNTEAF
12 | TRBV12-3/TRBV12-4 | ASSYHGSGNTIY
9 | TRBV5-1 | ASRFGNGYT
13 | TRBV12-3/TRBV12-4 | ASSGAQGGGYGYT
11 | TRBV2 | ASRDRPSGELF
12 | TRBV7-2 | ASSPPLVSDEQY
11 | TRBV6-1 | ASSGRGDSPLH
11 | TRBV12-3/TRBV12-4 | ASSDMGRNTIY
12 | TRBV7-9 | ASSLEGGTQPQH
14 | TRBV11-1 | ASSLEVDARGWEQY
12 | TRBV6-5 | ASIIQGTNTEAF
13 | TRBV6-1 | ASSPLRGLNTEAF
13 | TRBV12-3/TRBV12-4 | AGSHSTGFYYGYT
13 | TRBV7-2 | ASSRRRGSSYEQY
13 | TRBV4-1 | ASSQVSQYQETQY
14 | TRBV6-1 | ASSPRGLVSTGELF
12 | TRBV7-9 | ASSSEGGGNTIY
11 | TRBV9 | ASEELNTGELF
14 | TRBV20-1 | SARDPTSPNTGELF
12 | TRBV12-3/TRBV12-4 | ASTRGRENTEAF
13 | TRBV11-2 | ASSSLAGGHETQY
13 | TRBV6-1 | ASKNREQGGNTIY
15 | TRBV19 | ASSRITGTGEHYGYT
12 | TRBV11-2 | ASSLGLLGYGYT
14 | TRBV28 | ASSLLLAGTQETQY
13 | TRBV6-1 | ASSELGLSDYGYT
11 | TRBV28 | ASSPVGVPEAF
13 | TRBV15 | ATSPRDRWSETQY
14 | TRBV20-1 | SARTNHRGRSYEQY
11 | TRBV5-1 | ASSFGGNTEAC
11 | TRBV12-3/TRBV12-4 | ASSPGTRGGQY
14 | TRBV7-2 | ASSLALGGRAYEQY
11 | TRBV4-2 | ASSPLDSDGYT